These 14 T cell receptor beta chains came from one sample sequenced in a study of blood T cell repertoires in COVID-19. Measured with immunoSEQ multiplex PCR; TCRdb has only the in-frame clones, and not every one. The sample holds hundreds of thousands of clones, around nine tenths seen once. The material sequenced was PBMCs or T cells enriched from blood (not recorded which). All receptors come from a woman aged 50 to 60 who had recovered from COVID-19.

The chain employs TRBV5-4 and TRBJ2-7, with 8 bases matching TRBD2. The CDR3 has 15 amino acids. Germline V CDR1 and CDR2: SGHNT, YYREEE (reference sequence). After removal of 4 bases from V and 6 bases from J, the junction contained 12 bases not matched to a gene. The DNA for the CDR3 is TGTGCCAGCAGCCCCGGGACTAGTTTACCTCTCGAGCAGTACTTC. Protein: CASSPGTSLPLEQYF.

The J gene is TRBJ2-2, the V gene TRBV4-1; the D gene is possibly TRBD1 (6 bases). This CDR3 has 15 amino acids. Germline V lookup: CDR1 MGHRA, CDR2 YSYEKL. V gave up 3 bases and J gave up 5 bases, with 13 bases separating them. The CDR3: CASSQDTGLTGELFF. CDR3 bases: TGCGCCAGCAGCCAGGATACAGGGTTGACCGGGGAGCTGTTTTTT.

The chain employs TRBV7-9 and TRBJ1-2; 10 bases match TRBD1. Germline trimming cut 5 bases from V and 7 bases from J; bases unmatched to any gene: 7. Germline V lookup: CDR1 SEHNR, CDR2 FQNEAQ (reference sequence). The CDR3 extends over 14 amino acids. In DNA form, the CDR3 reads TGTGCCAGCAGCAGACAGGGGGCGCGTGTTGGCTACACCTTC. Encoded protein: CASSRQGARVGYTF.

V usage is TRBV4-2 and J usage is TRBJ1-4; TRBD1 matches at 7 bases. The CDR3 sequence is 15 residues long. Trimming at V came to 1 base and at J to 5 bases, leaving 4 bases not matched to a gene. Per the germline V gene, CDR1 is LGHNA and CDR2 is YNFKEQ. The CDR3 is CASSQVRDRNEKLFF. CDR3 in DNA: TGTGCCAGCAGCCAAGTTAGGGACAGAAATGAAAAACTGTTTTTT.

The V gene is TRBV7-9, the J gene TRBJ1-2; D call uncertain. The germline CDR1 and CDR2 sequences are SEHNR and FQNEAQ (reference sequence). The CDR3 totals 11 residues. V gave up 3 bases and J gave up 6 bases, with 5 bases separating them. DNA of the CDR3: TGTGCCAGCAGCTTTAATGATGGCTACACCTTC. It is translated as CASSFNDGYTF. Full variable domain (rest looked up from reference TRBV7-9 and TRBJ1-2): DTGVSQNPRHKITKRGQNVTFRCDPISEHNRLYWYRQTLGQGPEFLTYFQNEAQLEKSRLLSDRFSAERPKGSFSTLEIQRTEQGDSAMYLCASSFNDGYTFGSGTRLTVV.

The chain combines TRBV3-1 (or the pseudogene TRBV3-2) with TRBJ2-1, with TRBD2 matching over 8 bases. This CDR3 spans 14 amino acids. V was clipped by 3 bases and J by 6 bases; unmatched bases: 4. Per the germline V gene, CDR1 is LGHDT and CDR2 is YNNKEL (reference sequence). The CDR3 spells CASSQLTSANEQFF. The CDR3, as DNA: TGTGCCAGCAGCCAGTTGACTAGCGCCAATGAGCAGTTCTTC.

The chain links TRBV9 to TRBJ1-3; D gene ambiguous. This CDR3 is built from 15 residues. V dropped 0 bases and J dropped 0 bases, with 7 bases sitting between them. Germline CDR1 and CDR2: SGDLS and YYNGEE. The chain's CDR3 is CASSVGPNSGNTIYF. In nucleotides, the CDR3 is TGTGCCAGCAGCGTAGGTCCTAACTCTGGAAACACCATATATTTT.

The chain recombines TRBV19 with TRBJ2-6; the D is unclear. Trimming shortened V by 2 bases and J by 0 bases, and 8 bases separated the two germline ends. The germline V gene encodes CDR1 LNHDA and CDR2 SQIVND (reference sequence). The CDR3 consists of 16 residues. The CDR3 region is CASSIRTSSGANVLTF. CDR3 in DNA: TGTGCCAGTAGTATACGTACAAGCTCTGGGGCCAACGTCCTGACTTTC.

The V gene is TRBV12-3 or TRBV12-4, the J gene TRBJ2-3, with D uncertain. Trimming stripped 1 base from V and 10 bases from J, with 12 bases between. The CDR3 contains 13 residues. The CDR3 DNA reads TGTGCCAGCAGTTTAGGATACCCACGGGCGCAGTATTTT. It is translated as CASSLGYPRAQYF.

The chain has TRBV7-2 and TRBJ2-7, with TRBD2 as a possible D gene (5 bases). This CDR3 is built from 13 residues. The V end was cut by 1 base, the J end by 7 bases, with 11 bases between. The germline CDR1 and CDR2 sequences are SGHTA and FQGNSA. CDR3 DNA sequence: TGTGCCAGCAGCTTAGTAGCTAGCATAGAGCAGTACTTC. It yields the protein CASSLVASIEQYF.

The chain is built from TRBV5-6 and TRBJ2-1, with D unresolved. The CDR3 spans 14 residues. With 1 base removed from V and 6 bases from J, the gap between germline ends came to 11 bases. From germline, CDR1 is SGHDT and CDR2 YYEEEE. The CDR3 DNA sequence: TGTGCCAGCAGCTTGTTTGGGCAACTCAATGAGCAGTTCTTC. Residues: CASSLFGQLNEQFF.

This chain connects TRBV2 to TRBJ1-1; D might be TRBD1 (6 bases). This CDR3 region has 17 residues. Trimming removed 6 bases at V and 4 bases at J, with 24 bases between. The germline gives CDR1 SNHLY, CDR2 FYNNEI. The CDR3 nucleotides are TGTGCCAGCAGCCTCAGGACAGACCCCTGGGCCGGCACTGAAGCTTTCTTT. This translates into CASSLRTDPWAGTEAFF. Variable domain in full (rest from reference TRBV2 and TRBJ1-1): EPEVTQTPSHQVTQMGQEVILRCVPISNHLYFYWYRQILGQKVEFLVSFYNNEISEKSEIFDDQFSVERPDGSNFTLKIRSTKLEDSAMYFCASSLRTDPWAGTEAFFGQGTRLTVV.

This chain connects TRBV5-1 to TRBJ1-4; D is perhaps TRBD1 (5 bases). Germline V CDR1 and CDR2: SGHRS, YFSETQ. CDR3 length: 15 amino acids. V was cut by 3 bases and J by 4 bases, with 13 bases left in between. In DNA, the CDR3 is TGCGCCAGCAGCTCGGACCCCGGGGGTAATGAAAAACTGTTTTTT. This codes for CASSSDPGGNEKLFF.

This chain connects TRBV6-5 to TRBJ2-1, with unresolved D. Germline CDR1 is MNHEY and CDR2 is SVGAGI. CDR3 length: 14 residues. V shed 7 bases and J shed 0 bases, with 10 bases lying between them. The CDR3 coding sequence is TGTGCCAGCACCGCGAGAGGCTCCTACAATGAGCAGTTCTTC. This gives the protein CASTARGSYNEQFF.